This T cell receptor (beta chain) was identified in a study of blood T cells in healthy people across ages. The use of a sample-barcoded 5' primer and a J-beta primer mix characterized a second PCR of about 7 to 12 cycles. TCRdb used MiXCR to reprocess the 5' RACE reads, holding one entry per CDR3 protein. The sample lists about 640,000 distinct CDR3 sequences, approximately 30% occurring once. Germline CDR1 and CDR2: MNHEY and SVGEGT. There are 15 residues in the CDR3. Trimming at V came to 4 bases and at J to 6 bases, leaving 5 bases not matched to a gene. The sample holds a few counts of this clonotype. The antigen remains undetermined. General study results and limits: Long-lived donors had more naive CD4+ cells and higher diversity than aged donors.

This clonotype was sampled from a woman older than 75 in good health. The chain has TRBV6-2 or TRBV6-3 and TRBJ2-4; TRBD2 matches at 11 bases. Sequencing was performed on blood. The CDR3 nucleotides read TGTGCCAGCAGTTCACGACTAGCGGGATTAAACATTCAGTACTTC. Translated: CASSSRLAGLNIQYF.